This T cell receptor beta chain derives from a study of T cell responses to AZD1222 COVID-19 vaccine (dated by TCRdb to 2020 to 2023). At the level of the whole study: Because spike-specific TCR depth and breadth did not differ between the two schedules, AZD1222 recipients who got a second dose at roughly 4 weeks were pooled with those who got a second dose at roughly 12 weeks. A total of 233 trial participants underwent TCR sequencing, of whom roughly 210 had received two doses of AZD1222 and some 25 had received two doses of the MenACWY control vaccine. Trial participants were enrolled by age into 18-55, 56-69 and 70-plus year subgroups, with approximately 150, 28 and 58 TCR-sequenced participants respectively.

Taken from the germline V gene, the CDR1 and CDR2 loops are MRHNA and SNTAGT. The CDR3 sequence holds 14 residues, the cysteine and phenylalanine included. Only CDR3 DNA remains: 42 bases, in frame from the first base. V sheds 3 bases and J sheds 1 base, leaving 9 bases between their ends. The CDR3 regions of human TCRbeta chains were analyzed by immunosequencing. As for how the authors treated the data: TCRs in the repertoires were compared against a reference library of SARS-CoV-2-specific TCRs that had been generated with the MIRA antigen-specificity platform. Breadth was defined as the fraction of unique TCRs that were SARS-CoV-2-associated. Depth was defined as the fraction of total T cells that were SARS-CoV-2-associated. Using the MIRA data, every spike-specific TCR was mapped to the spike region that the TCR reacted to and assigned to either a CD4 or a CD8 class. Log10-transformed breadth and depth values were compared by one-way ANOVA with Sidak's multiple comparisons tests. The table comes from immuneACCESS by way of TCRdb, which keeps in-frame sequences with V and J called. Part of the clones is missing from these tables; in studies checked, under half for an unresolved V gene and the rest for unknown reasons. V and J calls and clone size are as listed in that table; D and trimming were resolved from the DNA. Here the sample has some 130,000 clones; 80% to 90% occur a single time. 1.5% to 2% of the sample comes from the top ten.

Points the paper makes about the study in general: Vaccine-associated CD4 TCRs spanned the whole spike protein, with dominant responses in regions 160-218 and 743-854. In the small 56-69-year group, the increase in depth fell short of significance, most likely because of low power. Participants were mostly white British and included more females than males, and it was suggested by the authors that clonal diversity may have been underestimated. No day 14 peak-response samples were available, so repertoires were characterized only after the peak T cell response. Only five or six AZD1222 recipients were SARS-CoV-2 seropositive at baseline, limiting conclusions about previously exposed vaccinees. Reportedly, close to half of the unique spike-specific TCRs recognized epitopes lying outside the regions that are mutated in the B.1.351 and B.1.1.7 variants. After two AZD1222 doses, both the breadth and the depth of spike-specific TCRs were significantly higher than at day 0 and than in MenACWY recipients.

Interpreted using the paper, the time point label stands for: baseline before first vaccination. Vaccinee samples were obtained from the UK trials COV001 and COV002, which included a single-blind randomized controlled phase 2/3 trial of AZD1222 (ChAdOx1 nCoV-19) in healthy adults. Trial participant PBMC samples were collected at day 0 and day 28 after the second dose for TCRbeta chain sequencing. On this clone: What antigen it recognizes has not been identified. The input lacks base qualities; no much larger clone sits a single base away.

The TCR sequence derives from an adult in good health. The rearranged chain carries TRBV6-4 and TRBJ1-1; tentative D gene TRBD1, with 5 bases matching. The sample consisted of peripheral blood, taken on day 0 of AZD1222 vaccination. The CDR3 amino acid sequence is: CASSEHGANTEAFF. In nucleotide form, the sequence is TGTGCCAGCAGTGAACATGGGGCGAACACTGAAGCTTTCTTT.